What follows are 9 T cell receptor beta chains derived from one specimen sequenced in a study of human T cells and chemical hapten exposure. TCRdb re-analysed the RACE reads in MiXCR, keeping a single row per CDR3 protein. The table lists approximately 84,000 distinct CDR3 sequences, about 9.9% of them singletons. Time point defined: patch test 2, 6 weeks after DPC sensitization. Regarding treatment: therapeutic diphenylcyclopropenone sensitization with weekly scalp DPC. The material sequenced was whole blood, taken in connection with sensitization to the hapten diphenylcyclopropenone (DPC). These receptors were collected from a man aged 18 to 29 with alopecia areata. Some clones in this sample may be carry-over from other donors' samples.

This clonotype was recorded a few times. V gene TRBV21-1 combines with J gene TRBJ1-3; the table gives TRBD1 as D, unverified against the DNA. TRBV21-1 is termed a pseudogene. The CDR3 is 15 residues long. CDR3 residues: CASSIKDRAGNTIYF. The CDR3 nucleotides read TGTGCCAGCAGCATAAAGGACAGGGCTGGAAACACCATATATTTT.

V is TRBV6-2 or TRBV6-3 and J is TRBJ1-1; 9 nucleotides line up with TRBD1. The V gene end was trimmed by 6 bases and the J gene end by 7 bases; junction bases not matched to a gene: 21. The CDR3 contains 18 residues. Germline V gene lookup returns CDR1 MNHEY and CDR2 SVGEGT. In DNA form, the CDR3 reads TGTGCCAGCAGCGTCCTCCGTATAGGACAGGGGAAGTACGGTGAAGCTTTCTTT. This gives the protein CASSVLRIGQGKYGEAFF.

The sample holds a few counts of this clonotype. The genes are TRBV24-1 and TRBJ2-3, with 7 bases that match TRBD2. The length of the CDR3 is 15 residues. The J segment lost 3 bases and the V segment lost 5 bases, leaving 7 bases of the junction unmatched. Germline CDR1 and CDR2: KGHDR and SFDVKD. The CDR3 DNA reads as TGTGCCACCAGTGCCCCGGGAGCGGGGACAGATACGCAGTATTTT. Its protein is CATSAPGAGTDTQYF.

The gene calls are TRBV3-1 and TRBJ1-4, with 8 positions matching TRBD1. The trim removed 6 bases at V and 8 bases at J, leaving 5 bases unmatched. Germline values: CDR1 LGHDT, CDR2 YNNKEL (reference sequence). The CDR3 contains 13 residues. CDR3 region: CASRGQVGEKLFF. CDR3 coding DNA: TGTGCCAGCAGGGGACAGGTGGGGGAAAAACTGTTTTTT.

V usage is TRBV6-2 or TRBV6-3 and J usage is TRBJ2-7; TRBD1 aligns across 7 bases. The V and J ends lost 4 bases and 0 bases, in that order; junction bases with no gene match: 6. Looked up from germline, CDR1 is MNHEY and CDR2 is SVGEGT. This CDR3 spans 15 amino acids. Here the CDR3 DNA reads TGTGCCAGCAGTTCTACAGGGGAATTCTCCTACGAGCAGTACTTC. It yields the protein CASSSTGEFSYEQYF.

This clonotype showed up just a few times. V usage is TRBV11-2 and J usage is TRBJ1-2; D unclear. CDR3 length: 13 residues. With 1 base removed from V and 8 bases from J, the gap between germline ends came to 11 bases. CDR1 SGHAT and CDR2 FQNNGV come from the germline V gene. The CDR3 sequence: CASSLGTARGYTF. As DNA, the CDR3 is TGTGCCAGCAGCTTAGGGACCGCTCGCGGCTACACCTTC.

The V gene is TRBV4-2, the J gene TRBJ2-3, with D hard to call. The CDR3 sequence is 15 residues long. CDR1 is LGHNA and CDR2 is YNFKEQ in the germline V gene. The V end lost 0 bases, the J end lost 2 bases, and 9 bases lay between the germline ends. The CDR3 loop reads CASSQEATFTDTQYF. For the CDR3, the DNA is TGTGCCAGCAGCCAAGAAGCTACGTTCACAGATACGCAGTATTTT.

The chain recombines TRBV29-1 with TRBJ2-5; possibly TRBD1 or TRBD2 for D (5 bases each). V was cut by 5 bases and J by 1 base, with 8 bases left in between. The CDR3 is 12 amino acids. Per the germline V gene, CDR1 is SQVTM and CDR2 is ANQGSEA. The CDR3 here is CSVWGIQETQYF. The CDR3 DNA follows: TGCAGCGTTTGGGGGATCCAAGAGACCCAGTACTTC. The entire variable domain, with the rest obtained from reference TRBV29-1 and TRBJ2-5, is as follows: SAVISQKPSRDICQRGTSLTIQCQVDSQVTMMFWYRQQPGQSLTLIATANQGSEATYESGFVIDKFPISRPNLTFSTLTVSNMSPEDSSIYLCSVWGIQETQYFGPGTRLLVL.

The chain combines TRBV9 with TRBJ2-1; TRBD1 might be the D (6 bases). Trimming removed 4 bases at V and 15 bases at J, with 17 bases between. Germline V lookup: CDR1 SGDLS, CDR2 YYNGEE. This CDR3 is built from 12 residues. The CDR3: CASSRTDHGPFF. In nucleotides, the CDR3 is TGTGCCAGCAGCAGGACAGATCACGGGCCGTTCTTC.